This T cell receptor (beta chain) was profiled in a study of Graves' ophthalmopathy and Graves' hyperthyroidism. Regarding the study as a whole: Blood repertoires reportedly contained most expanded thyroid clonotypes above 0.001 frequency.

Looked up from germline, CDR1 is MNHNS and CDR2 is SASEGT. This CDR3 contains 17 residues. Losses at the gene ends were 0 bases for V and 9 bases for J; bases not matched to a gene: 10. For this clonotype: Its target is not known.

Amplification targeted the TCR beta CDR3 regions, with RNA transcripts as the source material. The authors performed first-round RT-PCR with HTBI primers and then a second-round multiplex PCR. Each CDR3 protein gets one entry after TCRdb re-called the multiplex PCR reads with MiXCR. The repertoire holds over 450,000 distinct CDR3 sequences, with approximately 14% as singletons. Other autoimmune diseases, uncontrolled infections, pregnancy or lactation excluded patients from enrollment. This clonotype originated in a woman aged 25 to 39 with Graves' ophthalmopathy. The chain links TRBV6-1 to TRBJ1-6, with TRBD1 identical over 8 bases. Specimen: blood. The CDR3 protein is CASSEADWTGSGSPLHF. The CDR3 DNA reads as TGTGCCAGCAGTGAAGCGGATTGGACAGGGAGTGGTTCACCCCTCCACTTT.